The 3 T cell receptor beta chains below come from one sample, sequenced in a study of T cell repertoires in cytomegalovirus infection. MiXCR, run by TCRdb on the reads, gives a single entry per CDR3 protein. The table has approximately 300,000 distinct CDR3 sequences, around 25% seen once; the top ten hold roughly 14%. These receptors' antigens are unknown. The source was cultured PBMCs, collected from culture after CMV antigen stimulation. These receptors were collected from a human donor in good health (CMV status not recorded). Some clones in this sample may be carry-over from other donors' samples.

The J gene is TRBJ1-5, the V gene TRBV28; the D gene is possibly TRBD1 (5 bases). Germline assignment: CDR1 MDHEN and CDR2 SYDVKM. V lost 6 bases, J lost 9 bases, and 21 bases lay in between. The CDR3 length is 15 residues. CDR3 bases: TGTGCCAGCAGACTCCAAGGGGTCCCTGGGTGGCCCCAGCATTTT. It specifies CASRLQGVPGWPQHF.

The chain joins TRBV6-6 to TRBJ2-5; TRBD1 aligns across 9 bases. This CDR3 region has 14 residues. CDR1 is MNHNY and CDR2 is SVGAGI in the germline V gene (reference sequence). With V trimmed by 5 bases and J by 4 bases, 5 bases remained unmatched. The CDR3 protein is CASSQQGAGETQYF. The DNA for the CDR3 is TGTGCCAGCAGTCAACAGGGGGCCGGAGAGACCCAGTACTTC.

In its sample, this clonotype was seen a few times. The CDR3 DNA is TGCGCCAGCAGCCAGTACAGGGGGATGAACACTGAAGCTTTCTTT. Protein sequence: CASSQYRGMNTEAFF. V is TRBV4-3 and J is TRBJ1-1; 8 nucleotides match TRBD1. V dropped 3 bases and J dropped 0; count of bases not matched to a gene: 3. Looked up from germline, CDR1 is LGHNA and CDR2 is YSLEER. The CDR3 contains 15 residues.